This entry lists 9 T cell receptor beta chains sequenced from one sample in a study of beta chain features in type 1 diabetes (dated by TCRdb to the late 2010s). Libraries were constructed by the immunoSEQ multiplex PCR assay. The entire isolated RNA was reverse transcribed using the High Capacity cDNA Reverse Transcription Kit, and thus expressed TCRB transcripts were sequenced. What TCRdb holds here is the immuneACCESS table cut down to in-frame rearrangements. Part of the clones is not present; checked against another copy, under half of the missing clones reflect an unresolved V gene, and the others are unexplained. The sample table holds 250,000 to 300,000 clones, of which approximately 8.1% were seen once. The top ten clones comprise more than 0.9% of the sample. Sequencing input: central memory CD4+ T cells from blood. Every receptor here comes from a woman between 18 and 29 years old in good health.

There are a few counts of this clone. The chain combines TRBV4-2 with TRBJ2-1; TRBD2 agrees at 8 bases. The germline V gene has CDR1 LGHNA and CDR2 YNFKEQ. The CDR3 runs to 15 residues. The V gene end was trimmed by 1 base and the J gene end by 6 bases; junction bases not matched to a gene: 5. Here the CDR3 reads CASSQGLASLNEQFF. CDR3 bases: TGTGCCAGCAGCCAAGGACTAGCGAGCCTCAATGAGCAGTTCTTC.

The V call is TRBV5-1, the J call TRBJ2-7; D not certain. CDR1 and CDR2 from the germline V gene are SGHRS and YFSETQ. The CDR3 length is 13 residues. Trimming took off 4 bases at V and 6 bases at J, with 14 bases between the two ends. CDR3 DNA: TGCGCCAGCAGCCTCGCCGGCGGTCTCGAGCAGTACTTC. The encoded protein is CASSLAGGLEQYF. Together with reference TRBV5-1 and TRBJ2-7, the CDR3 gives the full variable domain: KAGVTQTPRYLIKTRGQQVTLSCSPISGHRSVSWYQQTPGQGLQFLFEYFSETQRNKGNFPGRFSGRQFSNSRSEMNVSTLELGDSALYLCASSLAGGLEQYFGPGTRLTVT.

The chain couples TRBV19 to TRBJ2-1; TRBD2 matches at 8 bases. J gave up 9 bases and V 3 bases, and 10 bases lay outside the gene matches. This CDR3 is 15 amino acids long. Germline V CDR1 and CDR2: LNHDA, SQIVND (reference sequence). Here the CDR3 DNA reads TGTGCCAGTAGTATCGACGGGAGGGCCGGGTCTGAGCAGTTCTTC. Its translation: CASSIDGRAGSEQFF.

The gene calls are TRBV5-8 and TRBJ2-5, with TRBD2 matching over 8 bases. CDR1 is SGHTS and CDR2 is YDEGEE in the germline V gene. The V segment lost 3 bases and the J segment 6 bases; nucleotides outside the gene matches: 10. The CDR3 totals 15 residues. The CDR3 is CASSSRTGGSQTQYF. CDR3 nucleotide sequence: TGTGCCAGCAGCTCCCGGACGGGAGGGAGCCAGACCCAGTACTTC.

This clone was counted only a few times. The chain employs TRBV10-3 and TRBJ2-7; perhaps TRBD1 as D (5 bases). V lost 7 bases, J lost 4 bases, and 14 bases lay in between. The CDR3 contains 13 residues. Germline lookup yields CDR1 ENHRY and CDR2 SYGVKD. The CDR3 DNA is TGTGCCATCACCAGCAGGGTTGGATACGAGCAGTACTTC. It codes for CAITSRVGYEQYF.

This clone was seen a few times. The V gene is TRBV27, the J gene TRBJ1-2; 7 nucleotides match TRBD1. Germline V gene lookup returns CDR1 MNHEY and CDR2 SMNVEV (reference sequence). The ends lost 6 bases at V and 8 bases at J; junction bases unmatched: 12. This CDR3 has 14 residues. The CDR3 nucleotides read TGTGCCAGCAGGCCGATTGACAGGGAGACAGGCTACACCTTC. This codes for CASRPIDRETGYTF.

The V and J genes are TRBV5-1 and TRBJ2-1; D is perhaps TRBD1 or TRBD2 (5 bases each). The CDR3 contains 14 residues. Per the germline V gene, CDR1 is SGHRS and CDR2 is YFSETQ. With 0 bases removed from V and 6 bases from J, the gap between germline ends came to 10 bases. Here the CDR3 DNA reads TGCGCCAGCAGCTTGGCCGGGGCCTCCAATGAGCAGTTCTTC. Its translation: CASSLAGASNEQFF.

V gene TRBV7-2 combines with J gene TRBJ2-1; 7 bases align to TRBD1. The V and J ends lost 4 bases and 3 bases, in that order; junction bases with no gene match: 6. The germline V gene encodes CDR1 SGHTA and CDR2 FQGNSA. This CDR3 comprises 15 residues. CDR3 sequence (DNA): TGTGCCAGCAGCTCCCGACAGGGATACTACAATGAGCAGTTCTTC. It specifies CASSSRQGYYNEQFF.

The rearrangement joins TRBV5-1 to TRBJ2-2; D call uncertain. Germline CDR1 and CDR2: SGHRS and YFSETQ. V lost 0 bases and J lost 2, with 8 bases in between. The CDR3 spans 15 residues. The CDR3 DNA reads TGCGCCAGCAGCTTGGAAGGGCCAAACACCGGGGAGCTGTTTTTT. Protein product: CASSLEGPNTGELFF.